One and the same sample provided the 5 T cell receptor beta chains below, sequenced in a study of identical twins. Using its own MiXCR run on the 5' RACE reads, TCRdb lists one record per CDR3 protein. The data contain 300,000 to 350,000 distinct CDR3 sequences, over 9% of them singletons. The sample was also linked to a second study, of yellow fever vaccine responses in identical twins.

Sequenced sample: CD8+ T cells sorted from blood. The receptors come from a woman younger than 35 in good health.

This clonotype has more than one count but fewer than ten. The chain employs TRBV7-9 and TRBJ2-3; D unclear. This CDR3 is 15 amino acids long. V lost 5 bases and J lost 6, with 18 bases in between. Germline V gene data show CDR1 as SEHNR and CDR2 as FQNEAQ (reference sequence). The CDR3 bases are TGTGCCAGCAGCCCCCCCCGGCAGGCCCACGATACGCAGTATTTT. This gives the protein CASSPPRQAHDTQYF.

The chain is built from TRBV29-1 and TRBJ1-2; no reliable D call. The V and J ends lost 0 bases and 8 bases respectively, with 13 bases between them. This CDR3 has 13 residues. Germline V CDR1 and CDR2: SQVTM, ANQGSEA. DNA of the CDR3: TGCAGCGTTGAAGATTCGGCAGTGGAAGGCTACACCTTC. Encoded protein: CSVEDSAVEGYTF. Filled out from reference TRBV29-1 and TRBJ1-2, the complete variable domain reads SAVISQKPSRDICQRGTSLTIQCQVDSQVTMMFWYRQQPGQSLTLIATANQGSEATYESGFVIDKFPISRPNLTFSTLTVSNMSPEDSSIYLCSVEDSAVEGYTFGSGTRLTVV.

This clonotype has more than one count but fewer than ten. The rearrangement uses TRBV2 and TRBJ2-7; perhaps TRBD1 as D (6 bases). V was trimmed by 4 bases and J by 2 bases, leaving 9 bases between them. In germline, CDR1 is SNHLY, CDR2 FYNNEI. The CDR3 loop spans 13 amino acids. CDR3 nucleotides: TGTGCCAGCAGTGTGGGGACAACCTACGAGCAGTACTTC. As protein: CASSVGTTYEQYF.

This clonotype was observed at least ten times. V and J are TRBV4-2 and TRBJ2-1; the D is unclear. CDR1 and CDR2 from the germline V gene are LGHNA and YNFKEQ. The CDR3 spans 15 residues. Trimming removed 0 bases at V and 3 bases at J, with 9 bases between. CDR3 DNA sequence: TGTGCCAGCAGCCAAGATAAGGAGAACTACAATGAGCAGTTCTTC. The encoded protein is CASSQDKENYNEQFF.

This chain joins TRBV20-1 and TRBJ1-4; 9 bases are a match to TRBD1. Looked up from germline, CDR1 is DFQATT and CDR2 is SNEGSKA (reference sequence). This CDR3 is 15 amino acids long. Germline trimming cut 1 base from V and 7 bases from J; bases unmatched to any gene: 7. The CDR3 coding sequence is TGCAGTGCTAGAGCCCCCGGGACAGGGCCTGAAAAACTGTTTTTT. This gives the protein CSARAPGTGPEKLFF.